Listed here is a single T cell receptor (beta chain). The sample is drawn from a study of T cell clones after liver transplantation. Study-wide context: Until 12-24 months post-transplant, subjects got standard immunosuppression and no induction.

The protocol was immunoSEQ multiplex PCR, while the TCRdb copy is restricted to in-frame clones and leaves out a portion. The table lists tens of thousands of clones, 80% to 95% of them singletons. Germline V CDR1 and CDR2: MNHNY, SVGAGI (reference sequence). The length of the CDR3 is 16 residues. Trimming left V 2 bases short and J 2 bases short, with 12 bases between. Material: CD4+ T cells from blood, obtained around 25 months after liver transplant. This receptor was taken from a human patient who received a liver transplant. Some T cells may arise from the graft donor. The chain is built from TRBV6-6 and TRBJ2-2, with D maybe TRBD2 (6 bases). Here the CDR3 reads CASSYRDSRNTGELFF. In nucleotides, the CDR3 is TGTGCCAGCAGTTACCGGGACTCGAGAAACACCGGGGAGCTGTTTTTT.